One and the same sample provided the 10 T cell receptor beta chains below, sequenced in a study of immune characterization of retroperitoneal liposarcoma. TCRdb independently ran MiXCR on the PCR reads; one entry per CDR3 protein. The sample has about 3,100 distinct CDR3 sequences, around 48% seen once. The sequenced material came from tumor tissue. The receptors were sampled from a male donor with retroperitoneal liposarcoma.

A single count supports this clonotype. The chain employs TRBV10-3 and TRBJ2-1; TRBD2 matches at 10 bases. In germline, CDR1 is ENHRY, CDR2 SYGVKD. The CDR3 has 15 amino acids. V lost 3 bases to trimming and J lost 5 bases; unmatched junction nucleotides: 4. The CDR3 sequence: CAISELAGTDNEQFF. CDR3 nucleotides: TGTGCCATCAGTGAACTAGCGGGGACGGACAATGAGCAGTTCTTC.

This rearrangement joins TRBV12-3 or TRBV12-4 to TRBJ2-5; 7 bases line up with TRBD2. Matching the DNA end better, TRBJ2-1 makes the J call doubtful. The CDR3 loop spans 14 amino acids. In nucleotides, the CDR3 is TGTGCCAGCAGCCTCGGGGGGACTTTTGATGAGCAGTTCTTC. Protein: CASSLGGTFDEQFF.

V gene TRBV5-6 combines with J gene TRBJ2-5; TRBD2 agrees at 10 bases. The DNA end is more similar to TRBJ2-1, so the J call may be wrong. CDR3 length equals 15 residues. Germline V gene data show CDR1 as SGHDT and CDR2 as YYEEEE. The CDR3 here is CASSLLAGARNEQFF. The CDR3 DNA sequence: TGTGCCAGCAGCTTGCTAGCGGGGGCGAGGAATGAGCAGTTCTTC.

This chain connects TRBV6-1 to TRBJ2-2; 7 positions match TRBD1. This CDR3 is 15 amino acids long. The junction had 10 bases not matched to a gene; V was cut back by 6 bases and J by 6 bases. The germline V gene encodes CDR1 MNHNS and CDR2 SASEGT. CDR3 nucleotide sequence: TGTGCCAGCAGGGAACAGGGGTGGGCCTCCGGGGAGCTGTTTTTT. It encodes CASREQGWASGELFF.

This clonotype is judged medium-sized (0.01 to 0.1%). CDR3 DNA: TGTGCCAGCACCCCCCTGGGGGCCGTCCAAGAGACCCAGTACTTC. As protein: CASTPLGAVQETQYF. V and J are TRBV7-6 and TRBJ2-5; D is perhaps TRBD1 (6 bases). There are 15 residues in the CDR3. CDR1 SGHVS and CDR2 FNYEAQ come from the germline V gene. Trimming pared 7 bases from V and 1 base from J, leaving 16 bases between.

This clonotype is judged medium-sized. The chain has TRBV7-9 and TRBJ2-1, with unresolved D. The CDR3 has 16 amino acids. V was shortened by 1 base and J by 8 bases, with 18 bases between the two germline ends. Germline lookup yields CDR1 SEHNR and CDR2 FQNEAQ (reference sequence). The CDR3 nucleotides read TGTGCCAGCAGCTTAGTCCTTTCTAGGGCCAACTATGAGCAGTTCTTC. Its protein is CASSLVLSRANYEQFF.

This clonotype was observed a few times. This chain links TRBV7-2 with TRBJ2-1, with D tentatively TRBD1 (5 bases). V gave up 1 base and J gave up 13 bases, with 23 bases separating them. Looked up from germline, CDR1 is SGHTA and CDR2 is FQGNSA. The CDR3 has 16 amino acids. Here the CDR3 DNA reads TGTGCCAGCAGCTTAGTTTTAGACAGAGGACAAGAGACCCAGTTCTTC. Translating it yields CASSLVLDRGQETQFF.

This clonotype turned up a few times. The CDR3 region is CASSPGTSGYNEQFF. The CDR3 DNA is TGTGCCAGCAGTCCCGGGACTAGCGGATACAATGAGCAGTTCTTC. The chain employs TRBV6-1 and TRBJ2-1; TRBD2 matches 11 bases. This CDR3 has 15 residues. CDR1 and CDR2 from the germline V gene are MNHNS and SASEGT. Unmatched junction bases numbered 4, after V lost 5 bases and J lost 4 bases.

The chain links TRBV6-1 to TRBJ2-1; D gene uncertain. Near its end, the DNA agrees better with TRBJ2-7, so the J call may be wrong. The CDR3 runs to 13 residues. Germline loops: CDR1 MNHNS, CDR2 SASEGT. CDR3 residues: CASSDNGYNEQYF. For the CDR3, the DNA is TGTGCCAGCAGTGACAACGGGTACAATGAGCAGTACTTC.

This clonotype occurred a few times. J is TRBJ2-3 and V is TRBV12-3 or TRBV12-4; TRBD2 aligns across 8 bases. The V segment lost 11 bases and the J segment 3 bases; nucleotides outside the gene matches: 10. The CDR3 consists of 14 residues. CDR3 in DNA: TGTGCCTCCGGGGGGGCTCCGGATACAGATACGCAGTATTTT. It codes for CASGGAPDTDTQYF.